This T cell receptor (beta chain) stems from a study of T cells expressing NK-cell markers. In the study overall: Underlying the TCR beta repertoires were sorted CD3+CD56+NKG2C+, CD3+CD56+NKG2C- and CD3+CD56-NKG2C+ T cells. Overall study results and limits: Dominance of the CD3+CD56-NKG2C+ fraction by these clonotypes also held in a handful of donors.

For this clonotype: Its antigen is undetermined.

This CDR3 comprises 14 residues. CDR1 is SGHDN and CDR2 is FVKESK in the germline V gene. For TCR beta, cDNA was produced by 5'RACE template switching with UMIs. TCRdb derives one entry per CDR3 protein from the 5' RACE reads, leaving out DNA. Reported are 400,000 to 450,000 distinct CDR3 sequences; the ten largest clones contain 6% to 8%. Sequencing used blood T cells: a sorted CD56 or NKG2C T cell subset, CD4+ or CD8+ T cells, or bulk PBMC T cells (not recorded which). The chain links TRBV14 to TRBJ1-3. This TCR was sampled from a woman between 18 and 70 years old in good health. The CDR3: CASSQVSFGNTIYF.